The rows below give T cell receptor beta chains drawn from one sample of a study of cytomegalovirus exposure and HLA in healthy donors. Clones were read by immunoSEQ multiplex PCR, and TCRdb kept only the in-frame ones, dropping some. Among 150,000 to 200,000 clones, around nine tenths were seen once, and the ten largest hold 7.2%. Sequenced input: PBMCs. These receptors were obtained from a man aged 25-45 years in good health and CMV-seropositive. The CDR3 runs from the conserved cysteine through the conserved F or W. The order of the fields is V gene, J gene, D gene, clone size, CDR3 DNA, CDR3 protein. A D gene is named only where the DNA matches it firmly. Expanded clones get a size class; other rows say once, few or many, or leave the size out.

TRBV15	TRBJ2-1	-	few	TGTGCCACCAGCAGAGATACGGGGTCTGATGAGCAGTTCTTC	CATSRDTGSDEQFF
TRBV15	TRBJ1-6	TRBD1	once	TGTGCCGTTCAGGGGGGCCGTAATTCACCCCTCCACTTT	CAVQGGRNSPLHF
TRBV9	TRBJ2-5	-	-	TGTGCCAGCAGCGGCCGGGAGTTGAAAGAGACCCAGTACTTC	CASSGRELKETQYF
TRBV27	TRBJ2-2	-	-	TGTGCCAGCAGCACCGGGACGCGAGGGTACACCGGGGAGCTGTTTTTT	CASSTGTRGYTGELFF
TRBV7-6	TRBJ2-3	TRBD1	-	TGTGCCAGCAGCTTAACAGGGGTTTTAGATACGCAGTATTTT	CASSLTGVLDTQYF
TRBV28	TRBJ2-3	TRBD1	-	TGTGCCAGCAGTGCCACAGGGGCCTCCCCCACAGATACGCAGTATTTT	CASSATGASPTDTQYF
TRBV9	TRBJ1-2	-	-	TGTGCCAGCAGCGGGAGTGGTGGTCAAGCCTATGGCTACACCTTC	CASSGSGGQAYGYTF
TRBV15	TRBJ1-5	TRBD1	-	TGTGCCACCAGCAGAGCGTACGGGGGACAGGGCAATCAGCCCCAGCATTTT	CATSRAYGGQGNQPQHF
TRBV6-5	TRBJ2-3	-	-	TGTGCCAGCGCCGGCGGAACAACCGATACGCAGTATTTT	CASAGGTTDTQYF
TRBV15	TRBJ1-3	TRBD1	many	TGTGCCACCAGCGCGGGACAGGGTCTGACTGGAAACACCATATATTTT	CATSAGQGLTGNTIYF
TRBV14	TRBJ1-2	-	-	TGTGCCAGCAGCCGGGGGCAGGGGACTCACTATGGCTACACCTTC	CASSRGQGTHYGYTF
TRBV7-3	TRBJ1-2	TRBD1	-	TGTGCCAGCAGCTTCGACAGGGGGAGTTTGGATGGCTACACCTTC	CASSFDRGSLDGYTF
TRBV30	TRBJ2-1	-	-	TGTGCCTGGAGTGTATCGGATTACAATGAGCAGTTCTTC	CAWSVSDYNEQFF
TRBV30	TRBJ1-5	TRBD1	-	TGTGCCTGGAGTGCCTTCAAGGGACAGGGCAATCAGCCCCAGCATTTT	CAWSAFKGQGNQPQHF
TRBV25-1	TRBJ2-6	-	-	TGTGCCAGCAGCCCCGGGCCTGGGGCCAACGTCCTGACTTTC	CASSPGPGANVLTF
TRBV15	TRBJ2-1	TRBD2	-	TGTGCCACCAGCCCCGGAGGGACTAGCAAATTGGGTGAGCAGTTCTTC	CATSPGGTSKLGEQFF
TRBV18	TRBJ1-4	TRBD1	once	TGTGCCAGCTCATCCCCCGGACAGGCACCGTCAGAAAAACTGTTTTTT	CASSSPGQAPSEKLFF
TRBV18	TRBJ2-7	-	-	TGTGCCAGCTCACCGGTGGCAGGGCTCGAGCAGTACTTC	CASSPVAGLEQYF
TRBV5-6	TRBJ2-1	-	-	TGTGCCAGCAGCTTGGGACAGGACGTCTACAATGAGCAGTTCTTC	CASSLGQDVYNEQFF
TRBV4-1	TRBJ1-1	-	-	TGCGCCAGCAGCCAAGCAGTGAACACTGAAGCTTTCTTT	CASSQAVNTEAFF
TRBV6-1	TRBJ1-3	-	-	TGTGCCAGCAGTGAAATTGGGTGGGCAGTCTCTGGAAACACCATATATTTT	CASSEIGWAVSGNTIYF
TRBV5-1	TRBJ1-1	TRBD1	-	TGCGCCAGCAGCTTTACAGGGGGCAGTGAAGCTTTCTTT	CASSFTGGSEAFF
TRBV5-1	TRBJ2-3	TRBD1	-	TGCGCCACCAGTCCAGGCCCCAGACAGGGAATAGATACGCAGTATTTT	CATSPGPRQGIDTQYF
TRBV7-9	TRBJ1-1	-	-	TGTGCCAGCAGCGACCCCTTTCGTCACCCTGAAGCTTTCTTT	CASSDPFRHPEAFF
TRBV5-6	TRBJ2-5	-	-	TGTGCCAGCAGCCCGCTGGGGGAGACCCAGTACTTC	CASSPLGETQYF
TRBV7-9	TRBJ1-1	-	-	TGTGCCAGCAGCCTCCGGGACGGACTGAACACTGAAGCTTTCTTT	CASSLRDGLNTEAFF
TRBV7-9	TRBJ2-7	TRBD1	-	TGTGCCAGCAGCCCAACCCCCGGGACAGGGGCATTGAAGCAGTACTTC	CASSPTPGTGALKQYF
TRBV27	TRBJ1-1	-	-	TGTGCCAGCAGTTTAGGCCTTGGGTCGGCTGAAGCTTTCTTT	CASSLGLGSAEAFF
TRBV6-1	TRBJ1-2	-	once	TGTGCCAGCAGTGAAGGGGGGTCAGCGGGCTATGGCTACACCTTC	CASSEGGSAGYGYTF
TRBV5-6	TRBJ1-4	-	-	TGTGCCAGCAGCTTTGGTACAGGTGCCTTGGAAAAACTGTTTTTT	CASSFGTGALEKLFF
TRBV5-5	TRBJ1-2	-	-	TGTGCCAGCAGCCTCCCGGGAGGGAATGGCTACACCTTC	CASSLPGGNGYTF
TRBV9	TRBJ1-4	TRBD1	-	TGTGCCAGCAGCGTAGACCCCCAGACAGGGTTAGGTGAAAAACTGTTTTTT	CASSVDPQTGLGEKLFF
TRBV6-5	TRBJ2-7	TRBD1	once	TGTGCCAGCAGCCCCGTGGGACAGGCCACCTACGAGCAGTACTTC	CASSPVGQATYEQYF
TRBV5-1	TRBJ2-5	TRBD2	-	TGCGCCAGCAGCTTGCATAGCGGGGGCCTCCAAGAGACCCAGTACTTC	CASSLHSGGLQETQYF
TRBV29-1	TRBJ2-5	-	-	TGCAGCGAGGAGCACCAAGAGACCCAGTACTTC	CSEEHQETQYF
TRBV29-1	TRBJ2-1	-	-	TGCAGCGTCAACCCAGAAATCAGGGGAGCCTACAATGAGCAGTTCTTC	CSVNPEIRGAYNEQFF
TRBV30	TRBJ2-7	TRBD1	-	TGTGCCTTCTTGGACAGGGTCTCCTACGAGCAGTACTTC	CAFLDRVSYEQYF
TRBV5-6	TRBJ1-1	-	-	TGTGCCAGCAGCCCTAGCTGGGCAACAGCGGCCACTGAAGCTTTCTTT	CASSPSWATAATEAFF
TRBV25-1	TRBJ1-4	-	-	TGTGCCAGCAGTGCCCTCGGGCTCCCCGGGGCAACTAATGAAAAACTGTTTTTT	CASSALGLPGATNEKLFF
TRBV29-1	TRBJ1-5	-	-	TGCAGCGTTGTCGTGGCCAATCAGCCCCAGCATTTT	CSVVVANQPQHF
TRBV6-1	TRBJ2-5	TRBD2	-	TGTGCCAGCAGGCCGGGACTAGCGGGACCGGAGACCCAGTACTTC	CASRPGLAGPETQYF
TRBV7-9	TRBJ2-5	TRBD1	-	TGTGCCAGCAACTTTAGACAGGGGGCGGAGACCCAGTACTTC	CASNFRQGAETQYF
TRBV7-7	TRBJ1-5	TRBD1	once	TGTGCTAGCAGCCCCCCCTTCTCGACAGGGCGTGGGCAGCCCCAGCATTTT	CASSPPFSTGRGQPQHF
TRBV27	TRBJ1-4	-	-	TGTGCCAGCAGTAGGGCGGGGGGGGCAGGGCAAGAAAAACTGTTTTTT	CASSRAGGAGQEKLFF
TRBV6-5	TRBJ1-3	-	-	TGTGCCAGCAGCAATTCTGACAGCTCTGGAAACACCATATATTTT	CASSNSDSSGNTIYF
TRBV6-6	TRBJ2-7	TRBD2	-	TGTGCCTCCCTAGTCGGGGGGGACTCCTACGAGCAGTACTTC	CASLVGGDSYEQYF
TRBV28	TRBJ2-7	TRBD2	few	TGTGCCAGCAGGAGACTAGCGGGAGTCTACGAGCAGTACTTC	CASRRLAGVYEQYF
TRBV6-5	TRBJ1-2	-	-	TGTGCCAGCAGTTACAGGAGTGGGTACGGCTACACCTTC	CASSYRSGYGYTF
TRBV4-1	TRBJ1-4	TRBD1	-	TGCGCCAGCAGCCGGGAACCGCCGGGACAGCCATATGAAAAACTGTTTTTT	CASSREPPGQPYEKLFF
TRBV13	TRBJ2-3	-	-	TGTGCCAGCAGCTCGAGCACAGATACGCAGTATTTT	CASSSSTDTQYF
TRBV5-8	TRBJ2-1	-	-	TGTGCCAGCAGCCTTGGGGGAGTATCTGAGCAGTTCTTC	CASSLGGVSEQFF
TRBV6-5	TRBJ2-2	-	once	TGTGCCAGCAGGGAGGAGACCGGGGAGCTGTTTTTT	CASREETGELFF
TRBV19	TRBJ2-1	TRBD2	-	TGTGCCAGTAAGTCTCCCCAAGAAGCGGGATTAAATGAGCAGTTCTTC	CASKSPQEAGLNEQFF
TRBV4-2	TRBJ1-1	-	-	TGTGCCAGCAGCCGTTGGACAGAGAACACTGAAGCTTTCTTT	CASSRWTENTEAFF
TRBV11-2	TRBJ2-5	TRBD1	-	TGTGCCAGCAGCTTCGAGACAGGGAACCCCCAAGAGACCCAGTACTTC	CASSFETGNPQETQYF
TRBV9	TRBJ2-5	TRBD2	-	TGTGCCAGCAGCCCCCCCACGGAGAGGGAGGGCGAGACCCAGTACTTC	CASSPPTEREGETQYF
TRBV27	TRBJ1-6	TRBD1	once	TGTGCCAGCAGTTTACAGGGGGCGACCTATAATTCACCCCTCCACTTT	CASSLQGATYNSPLHF
TRBV9	TRBJ1-2	-	-	TGTGCCAGCAGCGTAGGGGGCAGAAACTATGGCTACACCTTC	CASSVGGRNYGYTF
TRBV4-3	TRBJ2-1	-	-	TGCGCCAGCAGCCAAGATAGGGATGAGGCTTCGAATGAGCAGTTCTTC	CASSQDRDEASNEQFF